The 21 T cell receptor beta chains presented below share a single source sample, sequenced in a study of beta chain features in type 1 diabetes. Sequenced material consisted of expressed TCRB transcripts (all of the isolated RNA was reverse transcribed). Profiled with immunoSEQ multiplex PCR; TCRdb holds only in-frame clones, not every one. The sample lists more than 300,000 clones; roughly 12% were seen once. The specimen was naive CD4+ T cells from blood. These receptors came from a man aged 18 to 29 in good health.

This clone was observed a few times. V usage is TRBV10-3 and J usage is TRBJ1-1; D gene uncertain. The germline V gene encodes CDR1 ENHRY and CDR2 SYGVKD. CDR3 length equals 13 residues. V was shortened by 6 bases and J by 1 base, with 9 bases between the two germline ends. In DNA form, the CDR3 reads TGTGCCATCAGGGATACAGCGAACACTGAAGCTTTCTTT. Protein product: CAIRDTANTEAFF.

In this sample, this clone turned up a few times. The gene calls are TRBV9 and TRBJ1-6; no reliable D call. The germline V gene has CDR1 SGDLS and CDR2 YYNGEE. CDR3 length: 13 amino acids. With 3 bases removed from V and 8 bases from J, the gap between germline ends came to 9 bases. The CDR3 sequence: CASSALGYSPLHF. CDR3 bases: TGTGCCAGCAGCGCCCTCGGTTATTCACCCCTCCACTTT.

A few counts support this clone. The rearrangement uses TRBV5-4 and TRBJ2-2; 14 positions match TRBD2. V trimming: 4 bases; J trimming: 7 bases; junction bases outside the gene matches: 9. Germline V gene lookup returns CDR1 SGHNT and CDR2 YYREEE (reference sequence). This CDR3 has 17 residues. CDR3 sequence: CASSPGGLAGVGGELFF. As DNA, the CDR3 is TGTGCCAGCAGCCCGGGGGGACTAGCGGGAGTTGGCGGGGAGCTGTTTTTT.

The table lists this clone with a few counts. This chain connects TRBV9 to TRBJ1-1; possible D gene TRBD1, 5 bases. The V end was cut by 4 bases, the J end by 2 bases, with 9 bases between. The CDR3 sequence is 13 residues long. In germline, CDR1 is SGDLS, CDR2 YYNGEE. The CDR3 reads CASSIDSNTEAFF. DNA for the CDR3: TGTGCCAGCAGCATCGACAGTAACACTGAAGCTTTCTTT.

This clone was picked up a small number of times. This chain links TRBV30 with TRBJ2-1; TRBD2 is a possible D gene (5 bases). Trimming took off 4 bases at V and 5 bases at J, with 15 bases between the two ends. Germline V gene data show CDR1 as GTSNPN and CDR2 as SVGIG (reference sequence). The CDR3 totals 14 residues. The CDR3 region has the DNA TGTGCCTGGACAGATGGACCCGGGAACAATGAGCAGTTCTTC. Encoded protein: CAWTDGPGNNEQFF.

This clone has a handful of counts. The chain employs TRBV30 and TRBJ1-1; possibly TRBD1 for D (5 bases). The CDR3 sequence is 14 residues long. V was pared by 1 base and J by 7 bases, with 16 bases between. Germline CDR1 is GTSNPN and CDR2 is SVGIG (reference sequence). This CDR3 reads CAWSGGLRVGEAFF. The CDR3 nucleotides read TGTGCCTGGAGTGGGGGACTAAGGGTTGGTGAAGCTTTCTTT.

This chain connects TRBV4-1 to TRBJ2-7, with D possibly matching TRBD1 (6 bases). In germline, CDR1 is MGHRA, CDR2 YSYEKL. V was pared by 4 bases and J by 5 bases, with 15 bases between. CDR3 length equals 14 residues. The CDR3 region has the DNA TGCGCCAGCAGCCGGAACAGGGTGGTCAACGAGCAGTACTTC. Translated: CASSRNRVVNEQYF.

The chain is built from TRBV29-1 and TRBJ2-3, with a tentative D call TRBD2 (5 bases). Germline CDR1 SQVTM, CDR2 ANQGSEA. V was clipped by 6 bases and J by 4 bases, with 17 bases between them. The CDR3 extends over 14 amino acids. The CDR3 sequence is CSVVRANGADTQYF. CDR3 DNA sequence: TGCAGCGTCGTCCGGGCCAACGGGGCAGATACGCAGTATTTT.

This clone turned up a few times. The genes are TRBV19 and TRBJ2-7; 10 positions match TRBD1. The CDR3 covers 15 residues. The V gene end was trimmed by 5 bases and the J gene end by 2 bases; junction bases not matched to a gene: 6. In germline, CDR1 is LNHDA, CDR2 SQIVND (reference sequence). DNA of the CDR3: TGTGCCAGTAGTGTGGCTGGGACAGGGGCCTACGAGCAGTACTTC. Encoded protein: CASSVAGTGAYEQYF.

This clone was observed a few times. The chain carries TRBV5-1 and TRBJ2-5, with D unresolved. CDR1 SGHRS and CDR2 YFSETQ come from the germline V gene. This CDR3 region has 12 residues. V was pared by 2 bases and J by 5 bases, with 7 bases between. The CDR3 spells CASSFVMETQYF. Written as DNA, the CDR3 is TGCGCCAGCAGCTTTGTTATGGAGACCCAGTACTTC.

This clone occurred a few times. The same CDR3 can be traced to other DNA sequences in this sample. The CDR3 spells CASSLAGALAKNIQYF. The CDR3 DNA is TGTGCCAGCAGCTTGGCAGGGGCTCTAGCCAAAAACATTCAGTACTTC. The chain combines TRBV5-4 with TRBJ2-4; D possibly corresponds to TRBD1 (6 bases). The germline V gene encodes CDR1 SGHNT and CDR2 YYREEE (reference sequence). Trimming took 0 bases from V and 0 from J, leaving 10 bases between them. CDR3 length equals 16 residues.

This clone came up a few times. The J gene is TRBJ1-5, the V gene TRBV28; no clear D. The germline V gene encodes CDR1 MDHEN and CDR2 SYDVKM. The CDR3 totals 13 residues. Trimming took 6 bases from V and 9 from J, leaving 15 bases between them. The CDR3 DNA reads as TGTGCCAGCAGCCGAGGCCCCCCGCCGCCCCAGCATTTT. Protein product: CASSRGPPPPQHF.

This clone showed up just a few times. The chain is built from TRBV9 and TRBJ2-1; possible D gene TRBD2, 7 bases. The V gene's germline CDR1 is SGDLS and CDR2 YYNGEE. Trimming removed 4 bases from V and 12 bases from J, with 23 bases in between. There are 15 residues in the CDR3. The CDR3 is CASSSRGGEGEVQFF. The CDR3 coding sequence is TGTGCCAGCAGCTCCAGGGGAGGGGAAGGAGAGGTGCAGTTCTTC.

The V call is TRBV25-1, the J call TRBJ1-6; D is uncertain. This CDR3 contains 14 residues. Germline V gene data show CDR1 as MGHDK and CDR2 as SYGVNS. Trimming cost V 6 bases and J 8 bases, with 14 bases left between them. The chain's CDR3 is CASSDEGQDSPLHF. In DNA, the CDR3 is TGTGCCAGCAGCGACGAGGGTCAGGATTCACCCCTCCACTTT. Based on the CDR3 plus reference TRBV25-1 and TRBJ1-6, the full variable domain is EADIYQTPRYLVIGTGKKITLECSQTMGHDKMYWYQQDPGMELHLIHYSYGVNSTEKGDLSSESTVSRIRTEHFPLTLESARPSHTSQYLCASSDEGQDSPLHFGNGTRLTVT.

This clone was observed a handful of times. V and J are TRBV6-6 and TRBJ2-1; D unclear. The V gene lost 5 bases and the J gene lost 8 bases, with 13 bases spanning the gap. This CDR3 spans 13 amino acids. The germline V gene has CDR1 MNHNY and CDR2 SVGAGI (reference sequence). Written as DNA, the CDR3 is TGTGCCAGCAGTCCGGCCCAGGCCGATGAGCAGTTCTTC. Encoded protein: CASSPAQADEQFF.

This chain uses TRBV7-9 with TRBJ1-6, with D perhaps matching TRBD1 (5 bases). V lost 5 bases to trimming and J lost 7 bases, with 12 bases between them. CDR3 size: 14 residues. CDR1 and CDR2 from the germline V gene are SEHNR and FQNEAQ (reference sequence). Here the CDR3 DNA reads TGTGCCAGCAGCCGCTGGGGGGAAAATTCACCCCTCCACTTT. Encoded protein: CASSRWGENSPLHF.

The V gene is TRBV9, the J gene TRBJ2-3; D ambiguous. Trimming shortened V by 4 bases and J by 4 bases, and 13 bases separated the two germline ends. Germline CDR1 and CDR2: SGDLS and YYNGEE. The CDR3 has 14 amino acids. The CDR3 DNA follows: TGTGCCAGCAGCCCCCGTTCTCAGGCAGATACGCAGTATTTT. This sequence encodes CASSPRSQADTQYF.

In its sample, this clone was seen a few times. The chain couples TRBV7-9 to TRBJ1-1, with TRBD1 as a possible D gene (5 bases). CDR1 and CDR2 (germline): SEHNR, FQNEAQ (reference sequence). The V end lost 1 base, the J end lost 1 base, and 13 bases lay between the germline ends. The CDR3 is 16 residues long. The CDR3 protein is CASSLGLGRGNTEAFF. In DNA, the CDR3 is TGTGCCAGCAGCTTAGGATTGGGGCGGGGGAACACTGAAGCTTTCTTT.

The gene calls are TRBV7-2 and TRBJ1-6; 7 nucleotides match TRBD1. The V segment lost 5 bases and the J segment 7 bases; nucleotides outside the gene matches: 8. The CDR3 runs to 15 residues. CDR1 and CDR2 (germline): SGHTA, FQGNSA. The CDR3, as DNA: TGTGCCAGCAGCCCCCGGGACAGTCGCAATTCACCCCTCCACTTT. Amino acids: CASSPRDSRNSPLHF. Drawing the rest from reference TRBV7-2 and TRBJ1-6, the complete variable domain is GAGVSQSPSNKVTEKGKDVELRCDPISGHTALYWYRQSLGQGLEFLIYFQGNSAPDKSGLPSDRFSAERTGGSVSTLTIQRTQQEDSAVYLCASSPRDSRNSPLHFGNGTRLTVT.

The V gene is TRBV6-5, the J gene TRBJ2-5; 10 nucleotides match TRBD2. Germline assignment: CDR1 MNHEY and CDR2 SVGAGI. Losses at the gene ends were 7 bases for V and 1 base for J; bases not matched to a gene: 6. The CDR3 covers 15 residues. CDR3 sequence reads: CASNIAGGLQETQYF. The CDR3 nucleotides read TGTGCCAGCAACATAGCGGGGGGACTCCAAGAGACCCAGTACTTC.

This clone has a handful of counts. This rearrangement joins TRBV5-1 to TRBJ2-7, with 10 bases that match TRBD2. The germline CDR1 and CDR2 sequences are SGHRS and YFSETQ. The length of the CDR3 is 14 residues. With V trimmed by 4 bases and J by 1 base, 2 bases remained unmatched. CDR3 region: CASSRTSGSYEQYF. The DNA of the CDR3 is TGCGCCAGCAGCCGGACTAGCGGTTCCTACGAGCAGTACTTC.